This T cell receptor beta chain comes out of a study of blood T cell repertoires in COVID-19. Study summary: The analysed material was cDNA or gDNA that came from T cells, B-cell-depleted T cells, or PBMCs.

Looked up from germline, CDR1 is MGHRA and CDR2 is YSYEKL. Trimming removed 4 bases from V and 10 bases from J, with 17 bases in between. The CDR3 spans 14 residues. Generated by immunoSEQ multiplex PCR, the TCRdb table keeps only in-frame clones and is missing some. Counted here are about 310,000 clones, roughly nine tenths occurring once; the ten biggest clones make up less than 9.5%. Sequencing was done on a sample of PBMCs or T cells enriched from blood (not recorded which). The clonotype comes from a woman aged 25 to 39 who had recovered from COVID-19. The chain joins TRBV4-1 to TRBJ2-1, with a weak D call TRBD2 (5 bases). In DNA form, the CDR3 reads TGCGCCAGCAGCCGGGCCCCACTAGTTTACGAGCAGTTCTTC. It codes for CASSRAPLVYEQFF.